This TCR beta chain was sequenced during a study of siplizumab effects on memory and regulatory T cells. CDR3 length: 17 residues. The germline V gene encodes CDR1 SGDLS and CDR2 YYNGEE. V shed 3 bases, J shed 4 bases, and the junction held 14 bases outside the gene matches. Study findings and constraints: Siplizumab produced a significant drop in alloreactive sequences attributable to unstimulated CD4+ memory cells. The study found naive T cells seemingly more diverse than memory cells and seemingly major alloresponse contributors.

Assay: immunoSEQ multiplex PCR; the TCRdb copy retains only in-frame clones and omits some. Here the sample spans roughly 100,000 clones, roughly 93% being singletons. Worth noting for this clone: Antigen: not known.

V gene TRBV9 combines with J gene TRBJ2-7, with 9 bases identical to TRBD1. Sequenced material: CD8+ T cells sorted from blood. The sequence was collected from a human donor in good health. CDR3 protein: CASSGVGQGPRDYEQYF. CDR3 bases: TGTGCCAGCAGCGGCGTAGGACAGGGGCCCAGGGATTACGAGCAGTACTTC.